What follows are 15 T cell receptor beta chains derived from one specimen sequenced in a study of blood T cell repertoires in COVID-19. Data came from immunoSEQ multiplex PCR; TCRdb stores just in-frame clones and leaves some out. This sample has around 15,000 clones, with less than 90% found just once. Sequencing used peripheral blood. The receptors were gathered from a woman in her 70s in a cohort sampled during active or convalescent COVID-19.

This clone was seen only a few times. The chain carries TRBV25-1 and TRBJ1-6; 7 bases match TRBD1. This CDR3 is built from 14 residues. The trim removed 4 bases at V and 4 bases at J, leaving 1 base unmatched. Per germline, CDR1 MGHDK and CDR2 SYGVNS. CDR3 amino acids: CASSGQGYNSPLHF. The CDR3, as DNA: TGTGCCAGCAGTGGACAGGGTTATAATTCACCCCTCCACTTT.

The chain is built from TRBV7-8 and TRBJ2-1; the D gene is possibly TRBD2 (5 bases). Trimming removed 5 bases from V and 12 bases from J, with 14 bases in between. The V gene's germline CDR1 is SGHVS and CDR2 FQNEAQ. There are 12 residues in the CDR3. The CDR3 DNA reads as TGTGCCAGCAGCCTGGCATACGGGGTGCAGTTCTTC. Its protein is CASSLAYGVQFF. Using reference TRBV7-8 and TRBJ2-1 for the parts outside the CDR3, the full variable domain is GAGVSQSPRYKVAKRGQDVALRCDPISGHVSLFWYQQALGQGPEFLTYFQNEAQLDKSGLPSDRFFAERPEGSVSTLKIQRTQQEDSAVYLCASSLAYGVQFFGPGTRLTVL.

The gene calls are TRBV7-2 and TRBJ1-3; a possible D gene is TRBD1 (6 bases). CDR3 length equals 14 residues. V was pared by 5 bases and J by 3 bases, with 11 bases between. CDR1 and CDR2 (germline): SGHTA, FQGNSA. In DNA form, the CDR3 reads TGTGCCAGCAGCCCCCAGACAGGTGGAAACACCATATATTTT. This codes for CASSPQTGGNTIYF.

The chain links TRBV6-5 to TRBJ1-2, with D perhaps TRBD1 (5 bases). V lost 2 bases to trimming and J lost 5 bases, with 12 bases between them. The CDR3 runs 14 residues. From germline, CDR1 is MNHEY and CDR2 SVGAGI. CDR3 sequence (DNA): TGTGCCAGCAGTTACCTTCGAAAGGGGTATGGCTACACCTTC. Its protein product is CASSYLRKGYGYTF.

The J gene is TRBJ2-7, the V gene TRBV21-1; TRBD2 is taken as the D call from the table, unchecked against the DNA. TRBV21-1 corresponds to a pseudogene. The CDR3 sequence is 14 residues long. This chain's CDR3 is CATQRGVSDYEQYF. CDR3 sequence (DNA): TGTGCCACCCAGCGGGGCGTGAGTGACTACGAGCAGTACTTC.

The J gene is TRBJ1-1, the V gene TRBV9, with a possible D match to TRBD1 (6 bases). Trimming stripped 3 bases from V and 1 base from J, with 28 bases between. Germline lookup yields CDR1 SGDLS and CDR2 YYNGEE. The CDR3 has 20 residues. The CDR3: CASSESARGAMRGGNTEAFF. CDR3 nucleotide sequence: TGTGCCAGCAGCGAGAGTGCCCGGGGGGCGATGAGGGGAGGGAACACTGAAGCTTTCTTT.

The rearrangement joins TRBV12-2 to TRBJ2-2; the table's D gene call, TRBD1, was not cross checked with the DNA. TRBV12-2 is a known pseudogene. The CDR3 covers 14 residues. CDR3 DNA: TGTGCAAGTCGCCCTAGGGACAGGGGCCGATTGGTGTTTTTT. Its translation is CASRPRDRGRLVFF.

Here the CDR3 DNA reads TGCGCCAGCAGCCAAGCCCCAGGGTATAATGAAAAACTGTTTTTT. It is translated as CASSQAPGYNEKLFF. This chain uses TRBV4-1 with TRBJ1-4; perhaps TRBD1 as D (5 bases). Per germline, CDR1 MGHRA and CDR2 YSYEKL. The V and J ends lost 1 base and 4 bases respectively, with 10 bases between them. CDR3 size: 15 residues.

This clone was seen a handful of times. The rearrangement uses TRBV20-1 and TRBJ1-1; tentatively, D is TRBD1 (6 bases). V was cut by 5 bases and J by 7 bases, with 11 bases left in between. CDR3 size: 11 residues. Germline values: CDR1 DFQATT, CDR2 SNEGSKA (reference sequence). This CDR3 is CSARKGGEAFF. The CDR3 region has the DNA TGCAGTGCTCGTAAAGGGGGTGAAGCTTTCTTT.

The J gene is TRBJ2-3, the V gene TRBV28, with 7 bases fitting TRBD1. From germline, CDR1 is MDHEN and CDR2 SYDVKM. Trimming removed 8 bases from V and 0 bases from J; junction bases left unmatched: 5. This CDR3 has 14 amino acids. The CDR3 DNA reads TGTGCCAGCTTGAACAGGGGCAGCACAGATACGCAGTATTTT. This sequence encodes CASLNRGSTDTQYF. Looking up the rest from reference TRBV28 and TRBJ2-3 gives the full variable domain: DVKVTQSSRYLVKRTGEKVFLECVQDMDHENMFWYRQDPGLGLRLIYFSYDVKMKEKGDIPEGYSVSREKKERFSLILESASTNQTSMYLCASLNRGSTDTQYFGPGTRLTVL.

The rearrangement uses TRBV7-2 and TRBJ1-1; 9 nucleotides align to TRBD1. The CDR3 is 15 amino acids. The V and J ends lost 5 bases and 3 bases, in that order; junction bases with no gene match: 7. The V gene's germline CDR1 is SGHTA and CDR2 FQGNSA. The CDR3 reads CASSPRTGGYTEAFF. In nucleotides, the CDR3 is TGTGCCAGCAGCCCTCGTACAGGGGGCTACACTGAAGCTTTCTTT.

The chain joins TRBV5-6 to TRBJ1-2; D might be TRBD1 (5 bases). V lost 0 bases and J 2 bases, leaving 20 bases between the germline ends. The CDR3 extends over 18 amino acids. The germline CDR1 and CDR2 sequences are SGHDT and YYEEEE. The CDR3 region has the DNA TGTGCCAGCAGCTTGGAAGGACCAGGGAACCCTCTAAACTATGGCTACACCTTC. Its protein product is CASSLEGPGNPLNYGYTF.

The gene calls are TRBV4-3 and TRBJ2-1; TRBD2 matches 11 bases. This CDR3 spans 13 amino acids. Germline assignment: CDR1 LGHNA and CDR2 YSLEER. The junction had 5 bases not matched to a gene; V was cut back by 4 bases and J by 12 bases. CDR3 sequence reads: CASSPDGTSGQFF. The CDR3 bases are TGCGCCAGCAGCCCCGACGGGACTAGCGGGCAGTTCTTC.

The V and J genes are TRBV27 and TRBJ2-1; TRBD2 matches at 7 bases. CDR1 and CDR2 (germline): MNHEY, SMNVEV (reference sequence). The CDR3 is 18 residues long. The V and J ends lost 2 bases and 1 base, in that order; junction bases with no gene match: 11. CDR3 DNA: TGTGCCAGCAGTTTAAGGGGTTGGGGGGGAGGATCCTACAATGAGCAGTTCTTC. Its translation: CASSLRGWGGGSYNEQFF.

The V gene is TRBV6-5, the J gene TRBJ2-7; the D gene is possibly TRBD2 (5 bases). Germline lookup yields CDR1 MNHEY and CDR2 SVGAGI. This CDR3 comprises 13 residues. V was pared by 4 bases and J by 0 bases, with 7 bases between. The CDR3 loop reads CASSLRVSYEQYF. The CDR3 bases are TGTGCCAGCAGTTTGAGGGTCTCCTACGAGCAGTACTTC.